This is a list of T cell receptor beta chains from one sample in a study of T-cell memory formation after mild COVID-19. MiXCR was run by TCRdb on the 5' RACE reads, yielding one entry per CDR3 protein. Of approximately 210,000 distinct CDR3 sequences in the sample, roughly 18% were seen once. Sequencing used PBMCs or a T cell subset sorted from them (not recorded which). The receptor source for this set is an adult woman who had mild COVID-19 (a few samples of this study predate the infection). Cell type and time point are not known. Each CDR3 is given with its conserved first and last residue. D genes are given only for firm matches. Some rows mark clone size as missing; the rest say once, few, many or name a class of expanded clone.

few	17	TRBD2	TRBV30	TRBJ2-7	TGTGCCTGGAGTGTAAGGTTGGGACTAGCGGGATACGACGAGCAGTACTTC	CAWSVRLGLAGYDEQYF
-	14	-	TRBV24-1	TRBJ2-5	TGTGCCACCAGTAAGCCAGGGATCGTGGAGACCCAGTACTTC	CATSKPGIVETQYF
few	16	TRBD2	TRBV11-3	TRBJ2-7	TGTGCCAGCAGCTTAGGGGTAGCGGGAGGACCCCTGGAGCAGTACTTC	CASSLGVAGGPLEQYF
few	13	-	TRBV7-3	TRBJ2-1	TGTGCCAGCAGCTCCGAGCGGCCCAATGAGCAGTTCTTC	CASSSERPNEQFF
many	14	-	TRBV7-9	TRBJ2-1	TGTGCCAGCAGCTTAGCCGGACTTTCCAATGAGCAGTTCTTC	CASSLAGLSNEQFF
-	10	-	TRBV20-1	TRBJ2-7	TGCAGTGCTAGATTTGGAGATGAGGACTTC	CSARFGDEDF
-	17	TRBD1	TRBV11-2	TRBJ2-4	TGTGCCAGCAGCGCCATCCGGGACAGCGGTCCCAAAAACATTCAGTACTTC	CASSAIRDSGPKNIQYF
few	15	-	TRBV5-1	TRBJ2-3	TGCGCCAGCAGCTTGTTTCAGGGGTCGGGAGATACGCAGTATTTT	CASSLFQGSGDTQYF
few	18	-	TRBV20-1	TRBJ1-1	TGCAGTGCTAGGCAACGGTATACAGGGCGGTTAATGAACACTGAAGCTTTCTTT	CSARQRYTGRLMNTEAFF
few	15	-	TRBV6-2/TRBV6-3	TRBJ1-2	TGTGCCAGCAGTTACCCCCAGGGACCGGTGAATGGCTACACCTTC	CASSYPQGPVNGYTF
few	17	TRBD1	TRBV20-1	TRBJ2-2	TGCAGTGCTAGCATTGTGACGGGACAGGGGGCCACCGGGGAGCTGTTTTTT	CSASIVTGQGATGELFF
-	16	-	TRBV7-2	TRBJ2-7	TGTGCCAGCAGCTTAGGGAGCGGGCCCAGAACCTACGAGCAGTACTTC	CASSLGSGPRTYEQYF
few	16	-	TRBV7-6	TRBJ2-2	TGTGCCAGCAGCTTAGGTGGCGGGGTCGGCACCGGGGAGCTGTTTTTT	CASSLGGGVGTGELFF
-	15	-	TRBV9	TRBJ2-7	TGTGCCAGCAGCGTAGGGAGACACGGGACCGGGGAGCAGTACTTC	CASSVGRHGTGEQYF
-	14	-	TRBV7-2	TRBJ2-5	TGTGCCAGCAGCTTAGGCGGGACAGATGAGACCCAGTACTTC	CASSLGGTDETQYF
-	14	TRBD1	TRBV5-1	TRBJ2-5	TGCGCCAGCAGCTCCGGGACAGGCCAAGAGACCCAGTACTTC	CASSSGTGQETQYF
-	15	TRBD1	TRBV6-5	TRBJ2-7	TGTGCCAGCATCGGACAGGGGGCAGGTTCCTACGAGCAGTACTTC	CASIGQGAGSYEQYF
-	16	-	TRBV5-1	TRBJ1-1	TGCGCCAGCAGCGTAACGCCGGGGGGCCCGAACACTGAAGCTTTCTTT	CASSVTPGGPNTEAFF
-	16	-	TRBV20-1	TRBJ1-5	TGCAGTGCTAGAGAGGCAGGGGCGTATAGCAATCAGCCCCAGCATTTT	CSAREAGAYSNQPQHF
-	17	TRBD2	TRBV5-1	TRBJ2-1	TGCGCCAGCAGCTTGGAGCGGGCTAGCGGGAGATCAAATGAGCAGTTCTTC	CASSLERASGRSNEQFF
few	14	TRBD1	TRBV20-1	TRBJ2-7	TGCAGTGCTAGAGATCTGGACAGGGTTTACGAGCAGTACTTC	CSARDLDRVYEQYF
-	17	-	TRBV20-1	TRBJ2-6	TGCAGTGCTTCAACCTCATACAGGGAGACTGGGGCCAACGTCCTGACTTTC	CSASTSYRETGANVLTF
-	17	TRBD2	TRBV27	TRBJ2-1	TGTGCCAGCAGTTTAACTAGCGGGAGGGCCCTCGGGAATGAGCAGTTCTTC	CASSLTSGRALGNEQFF
-	14	-	TRBV25-1	TRBJ2-1	TGTGCCAGTCAACAGGGAGGCCCCTACAATGAGCAGTTCTTC	CASQQGGPYNEQFF
-	13	-	TRBV7-6	TRBJ1-1	TGTGCCAGCAGCCAGGAAAGGGAAGGTAGGGCTTTCTTT	CASSQEREGRAFF
-	12	TRBD1	TRBV24-1	TRBJ2-1	TGTGCCACCAGTGAGCCGGACAGGGACCTGTTCTTC	CATSEPDRDLFF
-	13	-	TRBV20-1	TRBJ1-3	TGCAGTGCCATGGACGGGGCTGGAAACACCATATATTTT	CSAMDGAGNTIYF
-	17	TRBD2	TRBV7-9	TRBJ2-5	TGTGCCAGCAGCTTAAGGACGGGAGGCCAGTACCAAGAGACCCAGTACTTC	CASSLRTGGQYQETQYF
-	16	-	TRBV9	TRBJ1-6	TGTGCCAGCAGCCCCCACCTGAGCTCCTATAATTCACCCCTCCACTTT	CASSPHLSSYNSPLHF
-	11	TRBD2	TRBV2	TRBJ2-7	TGTGCCGGCCGCAGGGAGGGCGAGCAGTACTTC	CAGRREGEQYF
few	16	TRBD1	TRBV18	TRBJ1-5	TGTGCCAGCTCACCTGGGGACAGGGAATGGAATCAGCCCCAGCATTTT	CASSPGDREWNQPQHF
few	15	TRBD1	TRBV4-2	TRBJ1-2	TGTGCCAGCAGTCATCCGGGACAGGAGTCCTATGGCTACACCTTC	CASSHPGQESYGYTF
few	16	TRBD2	TRBV4-3	TRBJ2-7	TGCGCCAGCAGCCGCGATCAAACTAGCGGGAGGTACGAGCAGTACTTC	CASSRDQTSGRYEQYF
few	11	-	TRBV27	TRBJ2-7	TGTGCCACGGGGGAATTCAACGAGCAGTACTTC	CATGEFNEQYF
few	14	-	TRBV6-5	TRBJ1-4	TGTGCCAGCAGTTGGTTTGCAACTAATGAAAAACTGTTTTTT	CASSWFATNEKLFF
few	11	-	TRBV20-1	TRBJ1-2	TGCAGTGCCCTCTCGGTCTATGGCTACACCTTC	CSALSVYGYTF